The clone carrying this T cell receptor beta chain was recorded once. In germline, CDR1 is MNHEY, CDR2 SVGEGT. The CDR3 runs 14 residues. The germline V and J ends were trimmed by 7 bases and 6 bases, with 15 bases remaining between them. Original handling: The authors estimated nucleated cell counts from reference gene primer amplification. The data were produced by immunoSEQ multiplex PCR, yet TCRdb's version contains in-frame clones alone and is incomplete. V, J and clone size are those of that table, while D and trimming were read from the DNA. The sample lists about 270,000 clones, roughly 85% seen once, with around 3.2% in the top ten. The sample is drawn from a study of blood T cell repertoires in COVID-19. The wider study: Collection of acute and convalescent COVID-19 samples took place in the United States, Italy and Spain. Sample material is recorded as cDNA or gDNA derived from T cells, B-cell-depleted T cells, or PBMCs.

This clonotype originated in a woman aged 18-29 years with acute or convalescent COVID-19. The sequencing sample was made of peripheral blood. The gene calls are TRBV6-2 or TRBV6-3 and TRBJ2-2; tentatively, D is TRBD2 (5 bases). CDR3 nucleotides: TGTGCCAGCACCCCCTTGGACTTCGCCGGGGAGCTGTTTTTT. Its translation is CASTPLDFAGELFF.